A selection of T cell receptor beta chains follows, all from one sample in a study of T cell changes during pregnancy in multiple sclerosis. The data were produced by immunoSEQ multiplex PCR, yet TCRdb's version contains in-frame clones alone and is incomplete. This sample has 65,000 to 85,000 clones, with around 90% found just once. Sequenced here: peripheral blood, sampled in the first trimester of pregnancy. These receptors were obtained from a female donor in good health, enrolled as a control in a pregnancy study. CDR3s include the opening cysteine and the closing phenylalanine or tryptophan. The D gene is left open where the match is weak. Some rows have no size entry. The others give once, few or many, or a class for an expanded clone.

TGTGCCAGCAGCTTGGCCAGTGTACAACCCAAAAACATTCAGTACTTC,CASSLASVQPKNIQYF,TRBJ2-4,.,TRBV5-4,.
TGTGCCAGCAGCTTAGGGACTAGCGGGTTGAATGAGCAGTTCTTC,CASSLGTSGLNEQFF,TRBJ2-1,TRBD2,TRBV11-2,.
TGTGCCACCGAACAAGCCGGGTTGGTAAACACTGAAGCTTTCTTT,CATEQAGLVNTEAFF,TRBJ1-1,.,TRBV15,.
TGTGCCAGCAGCTTGGCCGGGACAGGGGGGCATGGCTACACCTTC,CASSLAGTGGHGYTF,TRBJ1-2,TRBD1,TRBV11-2,.
TGTGCCAGCAGTGACTTTTGGGGCGCCTCGGTCGGCTACACCTTC,CASSDFWGASVGYTF,TRBJ1-2,.,TRBV6-1,.
TGTGCCAGCAGACCGGGACAGGGAGCCTACGAGCAGTACTTC,CASRPGQGAYEQYF,TRBJ2-7,TRBD1,TRBV6-1,.
TGCGCCAGCAGCCAAGAAAGATGGAGGGAACTAGCTTTCTTT,CASSQERWRELAFF,TRBJ1-1,.,TRBV4-1,.
TGTGCCAGCAGTACTACTGCAGATACGCAGTATTTT,CASSTTADTQYF,TRBJ2-3,.,TRBV6-1,once
TGTGCCAGCAGTCCCGTAGTTGGACATTCGAACACTGAAGCTTTCTTT,CASSPVVGHSNTEAFF,TRBJ1-1,.,TRBV6-6,.
TGTGCCAGCACAACAACAGGGGGCGGGCAGCCCCAGCATTTT,CASTTTGGGQPQHF,TRBJ1-5,TRBD1,TRBV27,once
TGCGCCAGCAGCTTGGCCACACCGAACACTGAAGCTTTCTTT,CASSLATPNTEAFF,TRBJ1-1,.,TRBV5-1,.
TGCGCCAGCAGTGACCTCTCCGCCACTAGCGGGAGGAACGAGCAGTACTTC,CASSDLSATSGRNEQYF,TRBJ2-7,TRBD2,TRBV10-2,.
TGTGCCAGCAGTTTGGTGACTAGCGGGACGGATACGCAGTATTTT,CASSLVTSGTDTQYF,TRBJ2-3,TRBD2,TRBV6-5,.
TGTGCCAGCAGCCACCCCACGGGACTAGCGGGGGCCCCAAGGGCCGGGGAGCTGTTTTTT,CASSHPTGLAGAPRAGELFF,TRBJ2-2,TRBD2,TRBV4-2,.
TGTGCCAGCAGCTTTGGGGCAGGGGGCCAGACAGATACGCAGTATTTT,CASSFGAGGQTDTQYF,TRBJ2-3,TRBD1,TRBV11-3,.
TGCGCCAGCAGCCCAGTTTTCGGGGTCGGGACCGGGGAGCTGTTTTTT,CASSPVFGVGTGELFF,TRBJ2-2,.,TRBV4-3,once
TGCGCCAGCAGCTTGGCGCAAGGGAGCTACGAAAAACTGTTTTTT,CASSLAQGSYEKLFF,TRBJ1-4,.,TRBV5-1,.
TGTGCCAGCAGCAGGGGGCAAGAGACCCAGTACTTC,CASSRGQETQYF,TRBJ2-5,TRBD1,TRBV6-5,once
TGTGCCAGCAGCTTATACGGGGAAAACGAGCAGTACTTC,CASSLYGENEQYF,TRBJ2-7,.,TRBV7-2,.
TGTGCCAGCAGCTTAGTGTTCAGGATATCCTACAATGAGCAGTTCTTC,CASSLVFRISYNEQFF,TRBJ2-1,.,TRBV7-9,.
TGTGCCTGGAGTGTATCGGGGGGGCGATATCAGCCCCAGCATTTT,CAWSVSGGRYQPQHF,TRBJ1-5,.,TRBV30,few
TGTGCCAGCAGTGGGGCAGGGGGCCGCAATCAGCCCCAGCATTTT,CASSGAGGRNQPQHF,TRBJ1-5,TRBD1,TRBV2,.
TGTGCCAGCAGGCCGGACTCCCCCATCACAGATACGCAGTATTTT,CASRPDSPITDTQYF,TRBJ2-3,.,TRBV5-4,.
TGCGCCAGCAGCCAAGAGGACAGCTCCTACGAGCAGTACTTC,CASSQEDSSYEQYF,TRBJ2-7,.,TRBV4-3,.
TGTGCCTGGAGTGAGTCTCCCGGGACTGGCTACAATGAGCAGTTCTTC,CAWSESPGTGYNEQFF,TRBJ2-1,.,TRBV30,.
TGTGCCAGCAGCTTGGGACAGGGGTTCTCTGGGGCCAACGTCCTGACTTTC,CASSLGQGFSGANVLTF,TRBJ2-6,TRBD1,TRBV5-4,.
TGTGCCTCCACCGGGACAGGGTACTACGAGCAGTACTTC,CASTGTGYYEQYF,TRBJ2-7,TRBD1,TRBV30,.
TGTGCCAGCAGCCCGACACAGGGTTGGGGATCACCCCTCCACTTT,CASSPTQGWGSPLHF,TRBJ1-6,.,TRBV7-9,.
TGCGCCAGCAGCTTAGGTGTTGCGACTTCTGGAAACACCATATATTTT,CASSLGVATSGNTIYF,TRBJ1-3,.,TRBV5-1,once
TGTGCCAGCAGCCCAAGACTAGCGGGGATCTACAATGAGCAGTTCTTC,CASSPRLAGIYNEQFF,TRBJ2-1,TRBD2,TRBV11-2,.
TGTGCCAGCAAGGGAGGTTCACCCCTCCACTTT,CASKGGSPLHF,TRBJ1-6,.,TRBV2,.
TGCAGCGTTGAGGAGACGGTGAACACTGAAGCTTTCTTT,CSVEETVNTEAFF,TRBJ1-1,.,TRBV29-1,.
TGTGCCAGCAATCAGACAGGGCAGGCGGAGGTAGGCAATCAGCCCCAGCATTTT,CASNQTGQAEVGNQPQHF,TRBJ1-5,TRBD1,TRBV9,.
TGTGCCTGGAGTGCAACAGGGAACGAGCAGTACTTC,CAWSATGNEQYF,TRBJ2-7,.,TRBV30,.
TGTGCCAGCAGCAAGTCTAGCGGAATAGAGACCCAGTACTTC,CASSKSSGIETQYF,TRBJ2-5,TRBD2,TRBV7-9,.
TGTGCCAGCAGCTTGCCGACAGAAAGCTATGGCTACACCTTC,CASSLPTESYGYTF,TRBJ1-2,.,TRBV7-9,.
TGTGCCAGCTCACCAATGGAAGGGGGCGCTGATTCCAATGGCTACACCTTC,CASSPMEGGADSNGYTF,TRBJ1-2,TRBD1,TRBV18,.
TGTGCCAGCACACCGGGACAGTTGACTAATTCACCCCTCCACTTT,CASTPGQLTNSPLHF,TRBJ1-6,TRBD1,TRBV6-5,.
TGTGCCAGCAGTGGACGAGCGGGGGGGCCAGAGACCCAGTACTTC,CASSGRAGGPETQYF,TRBJ2-5,TRBD2,TRBV6-1,.